The 11 T cell receptor beta chains below all came from one sample that was sequenced in a study of cytomegalovirus exposure and HLA in healthy donors. PCR primers comprised 60 Vbeta and 13 Jbeta primers. Produced via immunoSEQ multiplex PCR; TCRdb's table is partial and in-frame only. The data show 99,000 or so clones, 60% to 85% seen once. The sample consisted of PBMCs. Source of these receptors: a man aged 60 to 75 in good health and CMV-seropositive.

The chain carries TRBV13 and TRBJ2-7; 7 nucleotides align to TRBD1. V dropped 2 bases and J dropped 3; count of bases not matched to a gene: 4. CDR1 is PRHDT and CDR2 is FYEKMQ in the germline V gene (reference sequence). This CDR3 has 14 amino acids. Here the CDR3 reads CASSLRQGVYEQYF. The CDR3 nucleotides are TGTGCCAGCAGCTTACGGCAGGGGGTCTACGAGCAGTACTTC. Filled out from reference TRBV13 and TRBJ2-7, the complete variable domain reads AAGVIQSPRHLIKEKRETATLKCYPIPRHDTVYWYQQGPGQDPQFLISFYEKMQSDKGSIPDRFSAQQFSDYHSELNMSSLELGDSALYFCASSLRQGVYEQYFGPGTRLTVT.

A few counts support this clone. The rearrangement uses TRBV6-5 and TRBJ1-4; D not certain. This CDR3 comprises 12 residues. The germline gives CDR1 MNHEY, CDR2 SVGAGI. Trimming removed 6 bases at V and 6 bases at J, with 8 bases between. The CDR3 here is CASRRGDEKLFF. The CDR3 DNA reads as TGTGCCAGCAGACGCGGGGATGAAAAACTGTTTTTT.

This rearrangement joins TRBV6-6 to TRBJ1-2; TRBD1 matches 12 bases. The CDR3 has 15 residues. V lost 0 bases, J lost 7 bases, and 3 bases stayed unmatched. CDR1 is MNHNY, CDR2 SVGAGI, per germline (reference sequence). The CDR3 DNA reads as TGTGCCAGCAGTTACTCGGGACAGGGGGCGTTTGGCTACACCTTC. Translating it yields CASSYSGQGAFGYTF.

CDR3 nucleotide sequence: TGTGCCAGCACTTCCTTAGATGGTACGAGCTCCTATAATTCACCCCTCCACTTT. Residues: CASTSLDGTSSYNSPLHF. The rearrangement uses TRBV28 and TRBJ1-6; no clear D. Germline loops: CDR1 MDHEN, CDR2 SYDVKM. The CDR3 runs 18 residues. V was shortened by 7 bases and J by 0 bases, with 19 bases between the two germline ends.

This chain connects TRBV4-2 to TRBJ1-1; 9 bases fit TRBD1. CDR1 LGHNA and CDR2 YNFKEQ come from the germline V gene. The CDR3 extends over 17 amino acids. V was clipped by 1 base and J by 4 bases; unmatched bases: 10. The CDR3, as DNA: TGTGCCAGCAGCCAAGCGACAGGGGGAATCGGAGGCACTGAAGCTTTCTTT. It translates to CASSQATGGIGGTEAFF.

This clone appeared a single time. V and J are TRBV5-1 and TRBJ2-1; 8 nucleotides align to TRBD2. Trimming at V came to 1 base and at J to 5 bases, leaving 2 bases not matched to a gene. The germline V gene encodes CDR1 SGHRS and CDR2 YFSETQ. The length of the CDR3 is 14 residues. CDR3 bases: TGCGCCAGCAGCTTGCGGGGGGGAAACAATGAGCAGTTCTTC. Protein: CASSLRGGNNEQFF.

The DNA for the CDR3 is TGTGCCAGCCGTCCCCGGGGACTACCGGATGAGCAGTTCTTC. Amino acids: CASRPRGLPDEQFF. The chain combines TRBV27 with TRBJ2-1, with 7 bases identical to TRBD2. Germline trimming cut 8 bases from V and 8 bases from J; bases unmatched to any gene: 12. The CDR3 is made up of 14 amino acids. From germline, CDR1 is MNHEY and CDR2 SMNVEV (reference sequence).

The chain couples TRBV19 to TRBJ1-2; D is uncertain. The CDR3 is made up of 15 amino acids. Germline CDR1 LNHDA, CDR2 SQIVND (reference sequence). Trimming left V 4 bases short and J 2 bases short, with 14 bases between. In DNA, the CDR3 is TGTGCCAGTAGTACGACCGACATTCTGAACTATGGCTACACCTTC. This translates into CASSTTDILNYGYTF.

V usage is TRBV29-1 and J usage is TRBJ2-7, with D maybe TRBD2 (7 bases). This CDR3 spans 14 amino acids. CDR1 is SQVTM and CDR2 is ANQGSEA in the germline V gene. The ends were cut back, 3 bases at V and 2 bases at J, with 14 bases in the middle. CDR3 loop: CSVEGGRGTYEQYF. The CDR3 bases are TGCAGCGTTGAGGGGGGGAGGGGGACCTACGAGCAGTACTTC.

The chain carries TRBV9 and TRBJ1-2; D remains unclear. Trimming shortened V by 3 bases and J by 1 base, and 13 bases separated the two germline ends. The CDR3 is 15 amino acids. CDR1 and CDR2 (germline): SGDLS, YYNGEE. Written as DNA, the CDR3 is TGTGCCAGCAGCGCCCACGGCAGACTTAACTATGGCTACACCTTC. Amino acid sequence: CASSAHGRLNYGYTF.

On this clone itself: A junction boundary mismatches the germline segment, possibly from a read error. The chain uses TRBV7-9 and TRBJ1-6; D gene uncertain. The CDR3 consists of 12 residues. Per the germline V gene, CDR1 is SEHNR and CDR2 is FQNEAQ (reference sequence). CDR3 sequence reads: CSSSSDNSPLHF. CDR3 bases: TGTTCCAGCAGCTCGGATAATTCACCCCTCCACTTT.